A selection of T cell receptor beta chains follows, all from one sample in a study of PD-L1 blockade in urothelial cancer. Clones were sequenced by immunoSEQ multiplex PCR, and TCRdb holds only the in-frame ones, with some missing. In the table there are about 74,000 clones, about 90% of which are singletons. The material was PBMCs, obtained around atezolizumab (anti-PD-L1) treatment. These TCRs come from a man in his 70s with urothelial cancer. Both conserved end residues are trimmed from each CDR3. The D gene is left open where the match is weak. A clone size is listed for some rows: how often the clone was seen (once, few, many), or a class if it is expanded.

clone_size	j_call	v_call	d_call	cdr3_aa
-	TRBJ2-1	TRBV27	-	ASSSQLAAGQSEQF
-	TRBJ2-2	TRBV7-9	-	ASSFSGQPNTGELF
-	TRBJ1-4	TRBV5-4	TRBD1	ASSSGTVNEKLF
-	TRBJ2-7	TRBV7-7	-	ASSSGTGSSYEQY
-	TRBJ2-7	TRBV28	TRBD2	ASSFLLAGGYEQY
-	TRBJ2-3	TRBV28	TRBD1	ASRLDRGLGDTQY
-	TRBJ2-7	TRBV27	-	ASSLTRDNSYEQY
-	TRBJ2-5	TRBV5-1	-	ASSLSAGSETQY
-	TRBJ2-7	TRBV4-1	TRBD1	ASSQETGGNYEQY
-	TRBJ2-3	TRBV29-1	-	SVDQTSSTDTQY
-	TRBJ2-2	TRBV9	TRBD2	ASSVDPSGRPGELF
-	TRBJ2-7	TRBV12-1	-	ASSSPHSGTSGKYEQY
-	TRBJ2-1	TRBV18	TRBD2	ASSGGSSGYNEQF
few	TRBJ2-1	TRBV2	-	ASTAVVYNEQF
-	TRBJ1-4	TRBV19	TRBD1	ASKKTGGRPLNEKLF
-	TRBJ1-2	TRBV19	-	ASRGQTLLVSYT
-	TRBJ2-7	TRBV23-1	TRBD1	ASSHVSRDRDAYEQY
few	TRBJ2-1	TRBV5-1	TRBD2	ASSEAGADNEQF
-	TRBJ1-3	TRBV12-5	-	ASGLVKRSGNTIY
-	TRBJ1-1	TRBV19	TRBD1	ASIGQGMNTEAF
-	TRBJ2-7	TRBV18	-	ASSPQAGTGGSYEQY
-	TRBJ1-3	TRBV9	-	ASSVDPGNTIY
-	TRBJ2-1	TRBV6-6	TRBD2	ASSRLAGGKGHEQF
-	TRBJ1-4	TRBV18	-	ASSPPRGGDEKLF
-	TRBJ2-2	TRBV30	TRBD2	AWTASGFHKNTGELF
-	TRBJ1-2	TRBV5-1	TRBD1	ASSWDRTGYT
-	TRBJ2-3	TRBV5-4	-	ASSLPGRGTDTQY
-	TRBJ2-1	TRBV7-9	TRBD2	ASSFGLAGGPYNEQF
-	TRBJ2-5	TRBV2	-	ASSDRETQY
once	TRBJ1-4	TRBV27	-	AVGARGNEKLF
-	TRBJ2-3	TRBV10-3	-	AISKIGDTQY
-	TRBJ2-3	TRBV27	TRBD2	ASSLRSGRITDTQY
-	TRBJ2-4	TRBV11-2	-	ASSPAVTRVDIQY
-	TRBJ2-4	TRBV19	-	ASSLPPGGASSKNIQY
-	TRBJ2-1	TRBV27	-	ASSSHLGTPYNEQF
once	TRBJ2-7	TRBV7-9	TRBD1	ASSSGQGRHEQY
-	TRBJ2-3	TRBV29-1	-	SVDRGSDTQY
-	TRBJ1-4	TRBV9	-	ASSVGWQGRPNEKLF
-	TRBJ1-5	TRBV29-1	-	SAGGGSNQPQH
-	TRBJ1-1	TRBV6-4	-	ASSDGTGEAF
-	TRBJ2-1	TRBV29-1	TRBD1	SARTGGAREQF
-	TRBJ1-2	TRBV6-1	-	ASTTTGSQPTT
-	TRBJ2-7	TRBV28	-	ASSWRFLTLDYEQY
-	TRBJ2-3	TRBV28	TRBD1	ASSPRTGSTDTQY
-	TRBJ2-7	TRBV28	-	ASSLWGREQY